A single sample gave rise to the 8 T cell receptor beta chains below, sequenced in a study of control samples from healthy donors and cancer patients. TCRdb keeps only in-frame clones here, not all; method: immunoSEQ multiplex PCR. Among about 180,000 clones listed, just over 90% were seen once. Material for sequencing was blood. The origin of the receptors is a man aged 25-45 years in good health.

V gene TRBV9 combines with J gene TRBJ2-2; D gene unclear. CDR1 and CDR2 from the germline V gene are SGDLS and YYNGEE. V lost 4 bases, J lost 0 bases, and 13 bases lay in between. The CDR3 extends over 16 amino acids. CDR3 nucleotides: TGTGCCAGCAGCTCCGCCCGGAGCGCGAACACCGGGGAGCTGTTTTTT. Amino acid sequence: CASSSARSANTGELFF.

V and J are TRBV27 and TRBJ2-3, with TRBD2 matching 12 bases. The V gene end was trimmed by 6 bases and the J gene end by 4 bases; junction bases not matched to a gene: 14. The CDR3 contains 18 residues. Germline values: CDR1 MNHEY, CDR2 SMNVEV (reference sequence). CDR3 sequence reads: CASSFKGWTSGKSDTQYF. The CDR3 nucleotides read TGTGCCAGCAGCTTCAAGGGCTGGACTAGCGGGAAATCAGATACGCAGTATTTT.

The CDR3 reads CASSQGADSYEQYF. In DNA, the CDR3 is TGTGCCAGCTCACAGGGGGCTGACTCCTACGAGCAGTACTTC. The V gene is TRBV18, the J gene TRBJ2-7, with 7 bases aligning to TRBD1. Germline CDR1 is KGHSH and CDR2 is LQKENI. The CDR3 totals 14 residues. The V gene end was trimmed by 4 bases and the J gene end by 0 bases; junction bases not matched to a gene: 3.

This clone has only one observation. The chain couples TRBV6-2 or TRBV6-3 to TRBJ1-6; the match to TRBD1 covers 8 bases. The germline V gene encodes CDR1 MNHEY and CDR2 SVGEGT. CDR3 size: 15 residues. Losses at the gene ends were 4 bases for V and 10 bases for J; bases not matched to a gene: 9. CDR3 protein: CASSSLGRGLSPLHF. CDR3 in DNA: TGTGCCAGCAGTTCATTAGGCAGGGGGCTCTCACCCCTCCACTTT.

The gene calls are TRBV3-1 (or the pseudogene TRBV3-2) and TRBJ1-1; D gene uncertain. The CDR3 totals 11 residues. CDR1 is LGHDT, CDR2 YNNKEL, per germline (reference sequence). The V end lost 4 bases, the J end lost 5 bases, and 5 bases lay between the germline ends. Here the CDR3 DNA reads TGTGCCAGCAGCCGCCGTACTGAAGCTTTCTTT. It translates to CASSRRTEAFF.

This clone has more than one count but fewer than ten. The chain recombines TRBV24-1 with TRBJ1-4, with D possibly TRBD1 on 6 matching bases. Trimming pared 2 bases from V and 7 bases from J, leaving 16 bases between. The CDR3 consists of 16 residues. CDR1 KGHDR and CDR2 SFDVKD come from the germline V gene. The CDR3 here is CATSDSLGAPFEKLFF. The DNA of the CDR3 is TGTGCCACCAGTGATTCCTTGGGGGCTCCCTTTGAAAAACTGTTTTTT.

In DNA, the CDR3 is TGTGCCAGCAGCAGGGGACAGGGGAAAGGTTACGAGCAGTACTTC. Translation gives CASSRGQGKGYEQYF. The V and J genes are TRBV9 and TRBJ2-7; 10 bases align to TRBD1. The length of the CDR3 is 15 residues. Unmatched junction bases numbered 8, after V lost 4 bases and J lost 4 bases. Germline lookup yields CDR1 SGDLS and CDR2 YYNGEE.

The chain links TRBV6-1 to TRBJ1-1; D may be TRBD1 (5 bases). The CDR3 has 15 residues. Trimming removed 10 bases at V and 4 bases at J, with 22 bases between. In germline, CDR1 is MNHNS, CDR2 SASEGT. The CDR3 coding sequence is TGTGCCACCCTGGGGGGGGTTTTCAAGAGCACTGAAGCTTTCTTT. Translation gives CATLGGVFKSTEAFF.